The clone carrying this T cell receptor (beta chain) was seen a handful of times. What it binds is unknown. Using its own MiXCR run on the reads, TCRdb lists one record per CDR3 protein. This table has some 150,000 distinct CDR3 sequences, about 25% appearing once. The data were taken from a study of T cell repertoires in cytomegalovirus infection. Study-level background: Signatures in public TCR beta sequences pointed to both CMV infection and matching HLA type.

Trimming cost V 4 bases and J 2 bases, with 6 bases left between them. This CDR3 has 12 residues. The germline V gene encodes CDR1 SQVTM and CDR2 ANQGSEA. Study-level results: The ex vivo response was dominated by HLA-C-restricted CMV-specific TCR beta clonotypes.

This receptor was identified in a human donor in good health (CMV status not recorded). Some clones in this sample may be carry-over from other donors' samples. The rearrangement joins TRBV29-1 to TRBJ1-3; D not resolved. Input material: PBMCs. The CDR3 here is CSVVTPGNTIYF. DNA of the CDR3: TGCAGCGTTGTAACCCCTGGAAACACCATATATTTT.